The 13 T cell receptor beta chains listed next were all sequenced from one sample in a study of a mutant IDH1 vaccine in newly diagnosed glioma. As to time point: week 35, safety follow-up. It was 300 ug of mutant IDH1 20-mer peptide that made up each vaccine dose, given with topical imiquimod. These receptors are not linked to any known antigen. The method was immunoSEQ multiplex PCR; TCRdb's version includes in-frame clones alone and lacks a portion of them. The table records more than 55,000 clones, approximately 81% of them present only once. The sample consisted of PBMCs, taken from a glioma patient whose treatment included an IDH1 peptide vaccine. These receptors all stem from a young man with glioma.

The chain uses TRBV29-1 and TRBJ2-2; TRBD1 matches 8 bases. Germline values: CDR1 SQVTM, CDR2 ANQGSEA. V was clipped by 7 bases and J by 0 bases; unmatched bases: 16. The CDR3 length is 18 residues. The CDR3 loop is CSASGQTGDETNTGELFF. The CDR3 nucleotides are TGCAGCGCCTCAGGGCAGACAGGGGACGAAACGAACACCGGGGAGCTGTTTTTT.

This clone was seen a few times. The CDR3 loop reads CASSLVSIQDNEKLFF. The CDR3 bases are TGTGCCAGCAGCTTAGTGTCTATACAGGATAATGAAAAACTGTTTTTT. The chain is built from TRBV7-2 and TRBJ1-4; weak D call: TRBD1 (5 bases). Trimming removed 1 base at V and 4 bases at J, with 13 bases between. In germline, CDR1 is SGHTA, CDR2 FQGNSA. This CDR3 region has 16 residues.

V gene TRBV4-1 combines with J gene TRBJ1-1, with 7 bases identical to TRBD1. CDR1 and CDR2 (germline): MGHRA, YSYEKL. The V and J ends lost 9 bases and 0 bases, in that order; junction bases with no gene match: 7. CDR3 length: 14 amino acids. CDR3 residues: CASALGQLNTEAFF. The CDR3 nucleotides read TGCGCCAGTGCCCTGGGACAGTTGAACACTGAAGCTTTCTTT.

The chain joins TRBV27 to TRBJ2-3; a weak D match, TRBD2 (6 bases). The ends were cut back, 6 bases at V and 3 bases at J, with 10 bases in the middle. Germline V gene lookup returns CDR1 MNHEY and CDR2 SMNVEV (reference sequence). This CDR3 region has 13 residues. The CDR3 reads CASSRLETDTQYF. In nucleotides, the CDR3 is TGTGCCAGCAGCCGACTAGAAACAGATACGCAGTATTTT.

The chain carries TRBV19 and TRBJ2-1, with D tentatively TRBD2 (7 bases). The V gene's germline CDR1 is LNHDA and CDR2 SQIVND (reference sequence). The CDR3 contains 14 residues. V was cut by 7 bases and J by 2 bases, with 12 bases left in between. The DNA for the CDR3 is TGTGCCAGTACGGCGCGGGGGCCCTACAATGAGCAGTTCTTC. Its translation: CASTARGPYNEQFF.

On this clone itself: An end of the junction differs from the germline gene, which may be a read error. V gene TRBV7-9 combines with J gene TRBJ2-7; D tentatively fits TRBD1 or TRBD2 (5 bases each). Germline V gene sequence: CDR1 SEHNR, CDR2 FQNEAQ (reference sequence). CDR3 length: 14 residues. DNA for the CDR3: TGTGCCAGCAGCTTCGGGACCGCCTCCGACGAGCAGTACTTC. Amino acids: CASSFGTASDEQYF.

This clone was observed a handful of times. This sequence joins TRBV4-2 and TRBJ1-2; no definite D call. In germline, CDR1 is LGHNA, CDR2 YNFKEQ. The CDR3 spans 15 residues. Trimming removed 0 bases at V and 0 bases at J, with 8 bases between. The CDR3 is CASSQESGTNYGYTF. The CDR3 bases are TGTGCCAGCAGCCAAGAGTCAGGAACTAACTATGGCTACACCTTC.

The CDR3 is CAISGTSGGAGIDTQYF. For the CDR3, the DNA is TGTGCCATCAGTGGGACTAGCGGGGGGGCCGGGATAGATACGCAGTATTTT. The V call is TRBV10-3, the J call TRBJ2-3, with 15 positions matching TRBD2. J was trimmed by 5 bases and V by 4 bases; bases with no gene match: 7. Germline lookup yields CDR1 ENHRY and CDR2 SYGVKD. The length of the CDR3 is 17 residues.

In this sample, this clone turned up once. V and J are TRBV18 and TRBJ1-3; 8 bases are a match to TRBD1. CDR1 is KGHSH and CDR2 is LQKENI in the germline V gene. This CDR3 contains 16 residues. Germline trimming cut 1 base from V and 0 bases from J; bases unmatched to any gene: 2. The CDR3 region is CASSPLGQGSGNTIYF. In nucleotides, the CDR3 is TGTGCCAGCTCACCACTAGGACAGGGCTCTGGAAACACCATATATTTT.

The chain recombines TRBV28 with TRBJ1-2; TRBD1 might be the D (6 bases). V was cut by 1 base and J by 4 bases, with 13 bases left in between. This CDR3 spans 15 amino acids. In germline, CDR1 is MDHEN, CDR2 SYDVKM. In DNA, the CDR3 is TGTGCCAGCAGTTTATTGTCGGGGGCTAGCTATGGCTACACCTTC. It translates to CASSLLSGASYGYTF.

The V gene is TRBV5-4, the J gene TRBJ2-7; a weak D match, TRBD2 (6 bases). V was shortened by 4 bases and J by 2 bases, with 13 bases between the two germline ends. The V gene's germline CDR1 is SGHNT and CDR2 YYREEE (reference sequence). The CDR3 covers 14 residues. DNA of the CDR3: TGTGCCAGCAGCAGGGTAGCGGAGACCTACGAGCAGTACTTC. Amino acids: CASSRVAETYEQYF.

The V gene is TRBV30, the J gene TRBJ1-1; 10 nucleotides line up with TRBD1. In germline, CDR1 is GTSNPN, CDR2 SVGIG (reference sequence). The CDR3 totals 16 residues. The V and J ends lost 4 bases and 6 bases, in that order; junction bases with no gene match: 14. As DNA, the CDR3 is TGTGCCTGGACGTGCCGACAGGGGGCTTACGGGGCTGAAGCTTTCTTT. Encoded protein: CAWTCRQGAYGAEAFF. The full variable domain, rest sourced from reference TRBV30 and TRBJ1-1, is SQTIHQWPATLVQPVGSPLSLECTVEGTSNPNLYWYRQAAGRGLQLLFYSVGIGQISSEVPQNLSASRPQDRQFILSSKKLLLSDSGFYLCAWTCRQGAYGAEAFFGQGTRLTVV.

The chain links TRBV6-6 to TRBJ1-3; D gene unclear. V was clipped by 6 bases and J by 2 bases, with 14 bases between them. The CDR3 totals 15 residues. Germline CDR1 reads MNHNY; CDR2 reads SVGAGI (reference sequence). The CDR3: CASSRSPAAGNTIYF. CDR3 sequence (DNA): TGTGCCAGCAGCCGAAGTCCGGCGGCTGGAAACACCATATATTTT.